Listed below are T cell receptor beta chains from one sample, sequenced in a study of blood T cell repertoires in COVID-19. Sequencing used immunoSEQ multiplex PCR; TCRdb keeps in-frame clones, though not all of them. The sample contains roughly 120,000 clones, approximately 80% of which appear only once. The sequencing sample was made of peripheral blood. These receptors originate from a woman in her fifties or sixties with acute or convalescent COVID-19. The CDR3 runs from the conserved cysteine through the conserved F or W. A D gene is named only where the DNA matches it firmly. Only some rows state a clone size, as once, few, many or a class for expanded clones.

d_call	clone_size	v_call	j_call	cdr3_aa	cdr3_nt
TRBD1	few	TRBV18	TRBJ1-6	CASSDEVGQGIPLHF	TGTGCCAGCTCGGATGAAGTGGGACAGGGGATCCCCCTCCACTTT
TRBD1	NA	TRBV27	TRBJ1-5	CASSWDRGGKIINQPQHF	TGTGCCAGCAGCTGGGACAGAGGTGGCAAAATTATCAATCAGCCCCAGCATTTT
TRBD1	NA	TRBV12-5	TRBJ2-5	CASGRNQGAWETQYF	TGTGCTAGTGGGCGGAATCAGGGGGCTTGGGAGACCCAGTACTTC
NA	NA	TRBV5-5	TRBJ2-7	CASSLEGQGTYEQYF	TGTGCCAGCAGCTTGGAAGGGCAGGGGACCTACGAGCAGTACTTC
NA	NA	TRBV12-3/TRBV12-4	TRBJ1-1	CASRVRATEAFF	TGTGCCAGCAGGGTCAGGGCCACTGAAGCTTTCTTT
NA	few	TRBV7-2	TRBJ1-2	CASSLVGRGSGGYTF	TGTGCCAGCAGCTTAGTCGGCAGGGGATCGGGCGGCTACACCTTC
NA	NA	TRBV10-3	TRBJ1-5	CAIRDSPHQPQHF	TGTGCCATCAGGGACAGTCCACATCAGCCCCAGCATTTT
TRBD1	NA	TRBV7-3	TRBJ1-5	CASSLRTGRQPQHF	TGTGCCAGCAGCTTAAGGACAGGCCGCCAGCCCCAGCATTTT
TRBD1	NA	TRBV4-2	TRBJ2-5	CASSLTAGTGPEETQYF	TGTGCCAGCAGCCTCACGGCCGGGACAGGGCCAGAGGAGACCCAGTACTTC
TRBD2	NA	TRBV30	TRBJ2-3	CAWSEAGGGADTQYF	TGTGCCTGGAGTGAAGCGGGGGGCGGGGCAGATACGCAGTATTTT
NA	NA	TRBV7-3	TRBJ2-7	CASSLGSEPYEQYF	TGTGCCAGCAGCTTAGGCAGCGAGCCCTACGAGCAGTACTTC
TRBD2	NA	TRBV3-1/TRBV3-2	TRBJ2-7	CASRRTSGDSSYEQYF	TGTGCCAGCAGACGGACTAGCGGGGACAGCTCCTACGAGCAGTACTTC
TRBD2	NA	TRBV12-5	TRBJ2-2	CASGLRRTSGGANTGELFF	TGTGCTAGTGGTTTGCGAAGGACTAGCGGGGGAGCGAACACCGGGGAGCTGTTTTTT
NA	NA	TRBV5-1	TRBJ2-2	CASSLPSPRFLRTGELFF	TGCGCCAGCAGCTTACCATCGCCCCGGTTTCTTCGGACCGGGGAGCTGTTTTTT
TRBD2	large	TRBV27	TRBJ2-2	CASSPTGGMRAGELFF	TGTGCCAGCAGTCCCACCGGGGGGATGAGGGCCGGGGAGCTGTTTTTT
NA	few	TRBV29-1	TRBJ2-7	CSVDWGDNYEQYF	TGCAGCGTTGATTGGGGAGACAACTACGAGCAGTACTTC
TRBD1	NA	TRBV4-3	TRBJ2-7	CASSQETGAEQYF	TGCGCCAGCAGCCAGGAGACAGGGGCCGAGCAGTACTTC
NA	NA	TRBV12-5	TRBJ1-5	CASGRDSGQPQHF	TGTGCTAGTGGTCGCGACAGCGGGCAGCCCCAGCATTTT
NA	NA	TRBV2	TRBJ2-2	CASRRRDSNTGELFF	TGTGCCAGCAGGAGGAGGGACTCGAACACCGGGGAGCTGTTTTTT
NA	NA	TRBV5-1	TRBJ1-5	CASSVGPSGYNQPQHF	TGCGCCAGCAGCGTAGGGCCGTCAGGGTACAATCAGCCCCAGCATTTT
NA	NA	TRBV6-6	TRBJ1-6	CASSYGGGNSPLYF	TGTGCCAGCAGTTACGGCGGGGGGAATTCACCCCTCTACTTT
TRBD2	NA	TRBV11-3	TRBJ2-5	CASSLGGIQAQYF	TGTGCCAGCAGCCTGGGGGGGATACAGGCCCAGTACTTC
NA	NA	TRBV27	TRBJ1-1	CASSRRQAEGEAFF	TGTGCCAGCAGTAGAAGACAGGCCGAGGGGGAAGCTTTCTTT
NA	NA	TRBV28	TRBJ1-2	CASSLYQALYGYTF	TGTGCCAGCAGTTTATACCAGGCTCTCTATGGCTACACCTTC
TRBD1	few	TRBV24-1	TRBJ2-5	CATSDPLPSGQGRNQETQYF	TGTGCCACCAGTGATCCGCTGCCCTCGGGACAGGGCCGAAATCAAGAGACCCAGTACTTC
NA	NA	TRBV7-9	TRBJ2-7	CASSSQLSVQYF	TGTGCCAGCAGCTCACAGCTCTCGGTGCAGTACTTC